Below, 18 T cell receptor beta chains from the same sample are listed, as sequenced in a study of cytomegalovirus exposure and HLA in healthy donors. PCR involved 60 Vbeta and 13 Jbeta primers. Clones were read by immunoSEQ multiplex PCR, and TCRdb kept only the in-frame ones, dropping some. The sample includes 150,000 or so clones, under 80% of them seen just once. Source material: PBMCs. These receptors were obtained from a man aged 18 to 30 in good health and CMV-seropositive.

This chain uses TRBV4-2 with TRBJ2-1, with 10 positions matching TRBD2. CDR1 and CDR2 from the germline V gene are LGHNA and YNFKEQ. V was pared by 0 bases and J by 5 bases, with 13 bases of the junction left unmatched. CDR3 length: 19 residues. For the CDR3, the DNA is TGTGCCAGCAGCCAAGAAGTCTGGCTAGCGGGAGCGGGGGACAATGAGCAGTTCTTC. It yields the protein CASSQEVWLAGAGDNEQFF.

The chain couples TRBV5-1 to TRBJ1-5; tentatively, D is TRBD1 (5 bases). V was clipped by 1 base and J by 1 base, with 9 bases between them. Germline V lookup: CDR1 SGHRS, CDR2 YFSETQ. The CDR3 covers 15 residues. Here the CDR3 reads CASSLRGDSNQPQHF. The CDR3 nucleotides are TGCGCCAGCAGCTTGCGGGGGGACAGCAATCAGCCCCAGCATTTT. Full variable domain (rest looked up from reference TRBV5-1 and TRBJ1-5): KAGVTQTPRYLIKTRGQQVTLSCSPISGHRSVSWYQQTPGQGLQFLFEYFSETQRNKGNFPGRFSGRQFSNSRSEMNVSTLELGDSALYLCASSLRGDSNQPQHFGDGTRLSIL.

The CDR3: CASDLAGASYEQYF. CDR3 coding DNA: TGTGCCAGTGACCTGGCAGGGGCCTCCTACGAGCAGTACTTC. The rearrangement uses TRBV28 and TRBJ2-7; the D gene is possibly TRBD1 (6 bases). V lost 9 bases to trimming and J lost 0 bases, with 15 bases between them. CDR1 is MDHEN, CDR2 SYDVKM, per germline. This CDR3 is 14 amino acids long.

The V gene is TRBV27, the J gene TRBJ2-7; D is possibly TRBD2 (6 bases). The CDR3 has 14 residues. CDR1 and CDR2 from the germline V gene are MNHEY and SMNVEV (reference sequence). With 2 bases removed from V and 5 bases from J, the gap between germline ends came to 13 bases. The CDR3: CASSLGGWNNEQYF. The CDR3 DNA reads as TGTGCCAGCAGTTTAGGGGGGTGGAATAACGAGCAGTACTTC.

The genes are TRBV6-5 and TRBJ2-3, with 10 bases that match TRBD2. In germline, CDR1 is MNHEY, CDR2 SVGAGI. The CDR3 length is 15 residues. Unmatched junction bases numbered 1, after V lost 2 bases and J lost 2 bases. In DNA, the CDR3 is TGTGCCAGCAGTTACCTAGCGGGGGCCACAGATACGCAGTATTTT. Protein product: CASSYLAGATDTQYF.

The V call is TRBV27, the J call TRBJ1-1; the D is unclear. This CDR3 has 14 amino acids. The V end lost 4 bases, the J end lost 4 bases, and 13 bases lay between the germline ends. The V gene's germline CDR1 is MNHEY and CDR2 SMNVEV (reference sequence). In nucleotides, the CDR3 is TGTGCCAGCAGTTCACGGCGGGAGGGCACTGAAGCTTTCTTT. It translates to CASSSRREGTEAFF.

The rearrangement links TRBV6-1 to TRBJ2-1; 11 nucleotides line up with TRBD2. Per germline, CDR1 MNHNS and CDR2 SASEGT. After removal of 4 bases from V and 0 bases from J, the junction contained 11 bases not matched to a gene. The CDR3 totals 19 residues. CDR3 nucleotides: TGTGCCAGCAGTGCGGGACTAGCGGCACCCGGCAGCTCCTACAATGAGCAGTTCTTC. Translating it yields CASSAGLAAPGSSYNEQFF.

DNA of the CDR3: TGTGCCAGCAGCTGGGGTCGGACAGGCGGTACAGATACGCAGTATTTT. This encodes CASSWGRTGGTDTQYF. The chain is built from TRBV9 and TRBJ2-3, with TRBD1 matching over 7 bases. V lost 4 bases, J lost 3 bases, and 11 bases stayed unmatched. The CDR3 is made up of 16 amino acids. The germline V gene encodes CDR1 SGDLS and CDR2 YYNGEE.

The gene calls are TRBV2 and TRBJ1-1, with D possibly matching TRBD1 (6 bases). The CDR3 sequence is 15 residues long. Germline CDR1 and CDR2: SNHLY and FYNNEI. V lost 2 bases, J lost 0 bases, and 10 bases lay in between. The CDR3 reads CASSEMGAMNTEAFF. The CDR3 nucleotides read TGTGCCAGCAGTGAAATGGGGGCAATGAACACTGAAGCTTTCTTT.

The chain combines TRBV7-9 with TRBJ1-2, with D possibly being TRBD1 (6 bases). This CDR3 spans 14 amino acids. V was shortened by 1 base and J by 4 bases, with 10 bases between the two germline ends. Per the germline V gene, CDR1 is SEHNR and CDR2 is FQNEAQ (reference sequence). CDR3 coding DNA: TGTGCCAGCAGCTTAGTAGGGGGAACCTATGGCTACACCTTC. Amino acid sequence: CASSLVGGTYGYTF.

V gene TRBV28 combines with J gene TRBJ1-6; 8 positions match TRBD1. The germline V gene encodes CDR1 MDHEN and CDR2 SYDVKM. Germline trimming cut 6 bases from V and 7 bases from J; bases unmatched to any gene: 5. This CDR3 has 14 amino acids. The CDR3 reads CASRPQGANSPLHF. In nucleotides, the CDR3 is TGTGCCAGCAGACCCCAGGGGGCGAATTCACCCCTCCACTTT.

This chain joins TRBV6-5 and TRBJ1-1, with unresolved D. The CDR3 is 13 amino acids. Germline CDR1 and CDR2: MNHEY and SVGAGI. V shed 6 bases and J shed 1 base, with 9 bases lying between them. Here the CDR3 reads CASSEARNTEAFF. CDR3 DNA sequence: TGTGCCAGCAGCGAAGCGCGGAACACTGAAGCTTTCTTT.

V gene TRBV2 combines with J gene TRBJ1-3; the D is unclear. The CDR3 runs 16 residues. V gave up 0 bases and J gave up 0 bases, with 9 bases separating them. The germline V gene has CDR1 SNHLY and CDR2 FYNNEI. This CDR3 is CASSEASQRSGNTIYF. CDR3 sequence (DNA): TGTGCCAGCAGTGAAGCGAGTCAGCGCTCTGGAAACACCATATATTTT.

This chain connects TRBV6-6 to TRBJ1-5; D uncertain. The CDR3 runs 16 residues. V dropped 6 bases and J dropped 2 bases, with 17 bases sitting between them. Germline V gene lookup returns CDR1 MNHNY and CDR2 SVGAGI (reference sequence). The CDR3 protein is CASSPLPGSGNQPQHF. In nucleotides, the CDR3 is TGTGCCAGCAGCCCCCTCCCGGGGTCGGGCAATCAGCCCCAGCATTTT.

The table lists this clone with a few counts. The chain employs TRBV11-2 and TRBJ2-5; 14 nucleotides align to TRBD2. The CDR3 is 15 amino acids. Trimming removed 4 bases from V and 7 bases from J; junction bases left unmatched: 5. Germline assignment: CDR1 SGHAT and CDR2 FQNNGV. For the CDR3, the DNA is TGTGCCAGCAGCTCGACTAGCGGGGGGGCGAGGACCCAGTACTTC. This translates into CASSSTSGGARTQYF.

J is TRBJ1-2 and V is TRBV27; the D gene is possibly TRBD1 (6 bases). The CDR3 has 14 amino acids. Germline CDR1 reads MNHEY; CDR2 reads SMNVEV (reference sequence). V was shortened by 1 base and J by 7 bases, with 13 bases between the two germline ends. The CDR3 protein is CASSLYRQGTGYTF. The CDR3 DNA reads as TGTGCCAGCAGTTTATACAGGCAGGGGACTGGCTACACCTTC.

V and J are TRBV10-1 and TRBJ2-4; the D gene is possibly TRBD1 (6 bases). The CDR3 runs 16 residues. Deletions cut 7 bases from V and 0 bases from J, with 16 bases between. The germline V gene encodes CDR1 WNHNN and CDR2 SYGVQD (reference sequence). The CDR3 nucleotides are TGCGCCAGCAAAGAAGACAGGAATCTAGCCAAAAACATTCAGTACTTC. Amino acid sequence: CASKEDRNLAKNIQYF.

V is TRBV10-3 and J is TRBJ2-4, with 7 bases aligning to TRBD2. Trimming cost V 2 bases and J 5 bases; bases outside gene matches: 3. This CDR3 has 14 residues. In germline, CDR1 is ENHRY, CDR2 SYGVKD. The CDR3 nucleotides read TGTGCCATCAGTGAGGGACGGGAGGAAAACATTCAGTACTTC. Translation gives CAISEGREENIQYF.